These 12 T cell receptor beta chains were sequenced from one sample in a study of blood T cell repertoires in COVID-19. Generated by immunoSEQ multiplex PCR, the TCRdb table keeps only in-frame clones and is missing some. The sample holds roughly 400,000 clones; more than 75% are singletons and the top ten take 2.3%. The sequenced sample was peripheral blood. These receptors were obtained from a woman aged 55-75 years with COVID-19, enrolled during active disease.

The V gene is TRBV30, the J gene TRBJ1-6; TRBD1 aligns across 7 bases. CDR1 and CDR2 from the germline V gene are GTSNPN and SVGIG (reference sequence). The junction had 2 bases not matched to a gene; V was cut back by 2 bases and J by 7 bases. The CDR3 is made up of 13 amino acids. In DNA, the CDR3 is TGTGCCTGGAGTTCACAGGGGAATTCACCCCTCCACTTT. Residues: CAWSSQGNSPLHF.

About this clone: Other nucleotide sequences from this sample produce the same CDR3. The chain couples TRBV6-5 to TRBJ1-2, with D perhaps TRBD1 (6 bases). This CDR3 contains 13 residues. The V end was cut by 8 bases, the J end by 4 bases, with 14 bases between. Germline values: CDR1 MNHEY, CDR2 SVGAGI. For the CDR3, the DNA is TGTGCCAGCCGTCTAGGGACAAGCTATGGCTACACCTTC. Protein sequence: CASRLGTSYGYTF.

J is TRBJ1-5 and V is TRBV27; D is unresolved. CDR1 is MNHEY, CDR2 SMNVEV, per germline (reference sequence). This CDR3 comprises 15 residues. V lost 5 bases to trimming and J lost 2 bases, with 13 bases between them. CDR3 protein: CASSLLGLGNQPQHF. CDR3 coding DNA: TGTGCCAGCAGTCTCTTGGGCCTGGGCAATCAGCCCCAGCATTTT.

The J gene is TRBJ2-2, the V gene TRBV7-2, with 14 bases aligning to TRBD2. The CDR3 is made up of 18 amino acids. The V gene end was trimmed by 5 bases and the J gene end by 1 base; junction bases not matched to a gene: 6. Germline CDR1 SGHTA, CDR2 FQGNSA. For the CDR3, the DNA is TGTGCCAGCAGCGTAGGACTAGCGGGGGGAAGGAACACCGGGGAGCTGTTTTTT. As protein: CASSVGLAGGRNTGELFF.

The J gene is TRBJ1-1, the V gene TRBV7-9; D is uncertain. V gave up 7 bases and J gave up 5 bases, with 11 bases separating them. The CDR3 spans 12 residues. CDR1 is SEHNR and CDR2 is FQNEAQ in the germline V gene (reference sequence). CDR3 coding DNA: TGTGCCAGCACAGCCCGGGTTACTGAAGCTTTCTTT. Protein product: CASTARVTEAFF.

The chain recombines TRBV5-1 with TRBJ2-5; TRBD1 matches at 8 bases. Trimming cost V 0 bases and J 5 bases; bases outside gene matches: 3. Germline V gene data show CDR1 as SGHRS and CDR2 as YFSETQ. This CDR3 spans 14 amino acids. The CDR3 protein is CASSLGYRGETQYF. For the CDR3, the DNA is TGCGCCAGCAGCTTGGGATACAGGGGGGAGACCCAGTACTTC.

The rearrangement uses TRBV6-5 and TRBJ1-6; 8 bases fit TRBD1. The CDR3 loop spans 15 amino acids. V gave up 1 base and J gave up 6 bases; unmatched junction bases: 2. Germline values: CDR1 MNHEY, CDR2 SVGAGI. The CDR3 DNA follows: TGTGCCAGCAGTTACTGGACAGGGAGTAATTCACCCCTCCACTTT. Translated, it gives CASSYWTGSNSPLHF.

This chain joins TRBV19 and TRBJ2-1; 9 nucleotides match TRBD1. The CDR3 runs to 14 residues. Unmatched junction bases numbered 4, after V lost 4 bases and J lost 6 bases. Germline V gives CDR1 LNHDA, CDR2 SQIVND (reference sequence). CDR3 protein: CASSNQGQGNEQFF. As DNA, the CDR3 is TGTGCCAGTAGTAATCAGGGACAGGGCAATGAGCAGTTCTTC.

The J gene is TRBJ1-5, the V gene TRBV2; D remains ambiguous. The CDR3 consists of 14 residues. V lost 3 bases to trimming and J lost 3 bases, with 9 bases between them. Germline loops: CDR1 SNHLY, CDR2 FYNNEI. This CDR3 is CASSDSTNNQPQHF. DNA of the CDR3: TGTGCCAGCAGTGATAGCACCAACAATCAGCCCCAGCATTTT.

The chain joins TRBV6-5 to TRBJ1-5; D not certain. Germline loops: CDR1 MNHEY, CDR2 SVGAGI. The CDR3 has 13 residues. V dropped 7 bases and J dropped 3 bases, with 10 bases sitting between them. In nucleotides, the CDR3 is TGTGCCAGCACCCCAGGCCTCAATCAGCCCCAGCATTTT. It yields the protein CASTPGLNQPQHF.

This sequence joins TRBV10-3 and TRBJ2-1; D might be TRBD2 (5 bases). CDR3 length: 15 amino acids. V lost 3 bases to trimming and J lost 8 bases, with 17 bases between them. Looked up from germline, CDR1 is ENHRY and CDR2 is SYGVKD. As DNA, the CDR3 is TGTGCCATCAGTGACCGGGGTTCAGTCTCCCATGAGCAGTTCTTC. It codes for CAISDRGSVSHEQFF.

The genes are TRBV18 and TRBJ1-6; tentatively, D is TRBD1 (6 bases). The CDR3 runs 16 residues. The ends were cut back, 1 base at V and 6 bases at J, with 13 bases in the middle. Germline V lookup: CDR1 KGHSH, CDR2 LQKENI. As DNA, the CDR3 is TGTGCCAGCTCACCACGTCTGGTGGACAGTAATTCACCCCTCCACTTT. This codes for CASSPRLVDSNSPLHF.